The 16 T cell receptor beta chains below were found in one sample sequenced in a study of T cell responses to AZD1222 COVID-19 vaccine. Clones were sequenced by immunoSEQ multiplex PCR, and TCRdb holds only the in-frame ones, with some missing. This table has around 63,000 clones, around 86% appearing once. This material consisted of peripheral blood, taken on day 0 of AZD1222 vaccination. The origin of the receptors is an adult in good health.

This clone was recorded a few times. The chain is built from TRBV6-5 and TRBJ1-3; 7 nucleotides line up with TRBD1. In germline, CDR1 is MNHEY, CDR2 SVGAGI. This CDR3 region has 15 residues. Unmatched junction bases numbered 7, after V lost 6 bases and J lost 2 bases. DNA for the CDR3: TGTGCCAGCAGAACAACAGGGGCCACTGGAAACACCATATATTTT. It encodes CASRTTGATGNTIYF.

The chain combines TRBV27 with TRBJ2-5; 10 nucleotides align to TRBD2. With V trimmed by 6 bases and J by 1 base, 5 bases remained unmatched. This CDR3 comprises 15 residues. The germline CDR1 and CDR2 sequences are MNHEY and SMNVEV (reference sequence). The CDR3 loop is CASRPIAGGQETQYF. The CDR3, as DNA: TGTGCCAGCAGACCAATAGCGGGGGGCCAAGAGACCCAGTACTTC.

The V call is TRBV3-1 (or the pseudogene TRBV3-2), the J call TRBJ1-2, with 9 nucleotides matching TRBD1. The CDR3 has 15 amino acids. V trimming: 0 bases; J trimming: 7 bases; junction bases outside the gene matches: 6. CDR1 is LGHDT, CDR2 YNNKEL, per germline (reference sequence). The DNA for the CDR3 is TGTGCCAGCAGCCAAGAAGGACAGGGGCTGGGTGGCTACACCTTC. Protein product: CASSQEGQGLGGYTF.

In this sample, this clone turned up once. This chain links TRBV28 with TRBJ1-2; D uncertain. CDR1 and CDR2 (germline): MDHEN, SYDVKM. The CDR3 length is 13 residues. Trimming left V 1 base short and J 0 bases short, with 3 bases between. The CDR3: CASSLFPNYGYTF. CDR3 DNA sequence: TGTGCCAGCAGTTTATTTCCTAACTATGGCTACACCTTC.

The genes are TRBV28 and TRBJ1-5, with a possible D match to TRBD1 (5 bases). Deletions cut 6 bases from V and 4 bases from J, with 16 bases between. CDR3 length: 15 amino acids. Germline V gene data show CDR1 as MDHEN and CDR2 as SYDVKM. CDR3 nucleotides: TGTGCCAGCAGGAGCGCCGGGGCTCTTAATCAGCCCCAGCATTTT. Residues: CASRSAGALNQPQHF.

The V and J genes are TRBV25-1 and TRBJ2-7, with 10 positions matching TRBD2. Germline assignment: CDR1 MGHDK and CDR2 SYGVNS. CDR3 size: 17 residues. V shed 2 bases, J shed 2 bases, and the junction held 9 bases outside the gene matches. The CDR3 protein is CASSEPLAGDVPYEQYF. CDR3 nucleotides: TGTGCCAGCAGTGAACCGCTAGCGGGGGACGTTCCCTACGAGCAGTACTTC.

This chain links TRBV5-5 with TRBJ1-4, with D uncertain. Germline assignment: CDR1 SGHKS and CDR2 YYEKEE (reference sequence). Trimming removed 5 bases from V and 0 bases from J, with 14 bases in between. The CDR3 is 16 residues long. CDR3 DNA sequence: TGTGCCAGCAGTCTCGGGGTAACTACAACTAATGAAAAACTGTTTTTT. Its translation is CASSLGVTTTNEKLFF.

The rearrangement joins TRBV28 to TRBJ1-2, with a weak D call TRBD1 (5 bases). The CDR3 sequence is 14 residues long. Trimming cost V 2 bases and J 3 bases, with 10 bases left between them. Germline CDR1 is MDHEN and CDR2 is SYDVKM. Written as DNA, the CDR3 is TGTGCCAGCAGTTTACCCGACAGTTACTATGGCTACACCTTC. Translation gives CASSLPDSYYGYTF.

The CDR3 region has the DNA TGTGCCAGTAGTATGGACAGGGTTCACACTGAAGCTTTCTTT. Protein: CASSMDRVHTEAFF. This rearrangement joins TRBV19 to TRBJ1-1; 8 nucleotides agree with TRBD1. Germline lookup yields CDR1 LNHDA and CDR2 SQIVND (reference sequence). CDR3 length: 14 amino acids. The V segment lost 3 bases and the J segment 3 bases; nucleotides outside the gene matches: 3.

The chain employs TRBV6-4 and TRBJ1-4; D unclear. V was cut by 6 bases and J by 0 bases, with 11 bases left in between. The CDR3 totals 15 residues. In germline, CDR1 is MRHNA, CDR2 SNTAGT. The DNA of the CDR3 is TGTGCCAGCAGCCCCGAGTATGCAACTAATGAAAAACTGTTTTTT. It encodes CASSPEYATNEKLFF.

The chain links TRBV11-2 to TRBJ2-1; 11 nucleotides line up with TRBD2. Trimming removed 3 bases from V and 7 bases from J; junction bases left unmatched: 8. From germline, CDR1 is SGHAT and CDR2 FQNNGV. There are 16 residues in the CDR3. DNA of the CDR3: TGTGCCAGCAGCTTGCGACTAGCGGGGACAGGTAATGAGCAGTTCTTC. Translating gives CASSLRLAGTGNEQFF.

The V and J genes are TRBV7-9 and TRBJ1-1; D not certain. Trimming pared 6 bases from V and 0 bases from J, leaving 5 bases between. Germline loops: CDR1 SEHNR, CDR2 FQNEAQ (reference sequence). This CDR3 is 12 amino acids long. The CDR3 nucleotides are TGTGCCAGCAGTGCATTGAACACTGAAGCTTTCTTT. Translation: CASSALNTEAFF. Using reference TRBV7-9 and TRBJ1-1 for the parts outside the CDR3, the full variable domain is DTGVSQNPRHKITKRGQNVTFRCDPISEHNRLYWYRQTLGQGPEFLTYFQNEAQLEKSRLLSDRFSAERPKGSFSTLEIQRTEQGDSAMYLCASSALNTEAFFGQGTRLTVV.

This clone was counted only a few times. The CDR3 region is CASSIYSGARYEQYF. The CDR3 bases are TGTGCCAGTAGTATATATTCTGGAGCTCGGTACGAGCAGTACTTC. The V call is TRBV19, the J call TRBJ2-7; no clear D. The germline gives CDR1 LNHDA, CDR2 SQIVND (reference sequence). V was clipped by 2 bases and J by 4 bases, with 15 bases between them. This CDR3 region has 15 residues.

This chain links TRBV19 with TRBJ1-1; D is unclear. Germline values: CDR1 LNHDA, CDR2 SQIVND (reference sequence). V lost 7 bases to trimming and J lost 2 bases, with 11 bases between them. This CDR3 has 13 amino acids. CDR3 sequence: CASKSRGNTEAFF. DNA of the CDR3: TGTGCCAGTAAAAGTCGGGGAAACACTGAAGCTTTCTTT.

This chain uses TRBV9 with TRBJ1-2; no firm D call. The CDR3 totals 12 residues. Between the trimmed V and J ends, which lost 7 bases and 2 bases, there was a span of 9 bases. In germline, CDR1 is SGDLS, CDR2 YYNGEE. DNA for the CDR3: TGTGCCAGCGTTGGCGGGAACTATGGCTACACCTTC. Protein sequence: CASVGGNYGYTF.

About this clone: A read error is possible here, since a much larger clone lies one base away. The CDR3 DNA is TGTGCCAGCAGCTTGGGACAGAATAGCAATCAGCCCCAGCATTTT. It codes for CASSLGQNSNQPQHF. V is TRBV5-6 and J is TRBJ1-5, with D maybe TRBD1 (5 bases). Trimming shortened V by 0 bases and J by 0 bases, and 7 bases separated the two germline ends. The CDR3 consists of 15 residues. CDR1 is SGHDT and CDR2 is YYEEEE in the germline V gene.